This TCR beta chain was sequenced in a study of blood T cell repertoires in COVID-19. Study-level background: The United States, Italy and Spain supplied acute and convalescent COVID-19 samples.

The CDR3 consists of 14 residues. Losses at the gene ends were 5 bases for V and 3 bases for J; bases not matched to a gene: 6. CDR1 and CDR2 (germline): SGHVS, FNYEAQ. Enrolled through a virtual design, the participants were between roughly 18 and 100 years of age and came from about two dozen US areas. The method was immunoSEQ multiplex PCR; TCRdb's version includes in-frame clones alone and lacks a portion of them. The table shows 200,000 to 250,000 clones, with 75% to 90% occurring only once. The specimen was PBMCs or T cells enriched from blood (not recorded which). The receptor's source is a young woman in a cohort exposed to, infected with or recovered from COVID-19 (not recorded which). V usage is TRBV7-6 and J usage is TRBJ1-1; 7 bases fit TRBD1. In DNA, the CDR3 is TGTGCCAGCAGCCCTGGGCAGGGGGACACTGAAGCTTTCTTT. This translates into CASSPGQGDTEAFF.